This T cell receptor (beta chain) was retrieved from a study of cytomegalovirus exposure and HLA in healthy donors. Points from the study as a whole: Among TCR beta chains of equal frequency, HLA-associated ones were more clonally expanded in a later analysis. The study labeled roughly 160 TCR beta chains cytomegalovirus-associated.

Concerning this clone itself: The antigen is not known.

Germline V gene data show CDR1 as MNHEY and CDR2 as SMNVEV (reference sequence). CDR3 length: 14 residues. V lost 4 bases and J lost 4; bases outside the gene matches: 3. Vbeta (60) and Jbeta (13) primers were used in the PCR. The repertoire was sequenced with immunoSEQ multiplex PCR; TCRdb's copy has only in-frame clones and lacks some. The sample's table shows approximately 71,000 clones. The chain combines TRBV27 with TRBJ2-7; 11 bases line up with TRBD2. The sequence derives from a female donor in good health and CMV-seropositive. Sequencing input: PBMCs. CDR3 region: CASSWSSGRYEQYF. The CDR3 bases are TGTGCCAGCAGTTGGTCTAGCGGGAGGTACGAGCAGTACTTC.